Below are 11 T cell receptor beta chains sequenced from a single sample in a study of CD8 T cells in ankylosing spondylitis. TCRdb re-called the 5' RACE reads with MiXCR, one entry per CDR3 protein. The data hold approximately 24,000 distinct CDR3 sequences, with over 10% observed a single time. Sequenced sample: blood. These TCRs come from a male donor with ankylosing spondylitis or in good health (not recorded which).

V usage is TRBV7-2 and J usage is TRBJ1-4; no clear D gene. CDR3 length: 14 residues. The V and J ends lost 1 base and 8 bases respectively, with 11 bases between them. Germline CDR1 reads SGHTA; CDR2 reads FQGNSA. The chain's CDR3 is CASSLGSSREKLFF. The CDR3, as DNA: TGTGCCAGCAGCTTAGGATCCAGCCGCGAAAAACTGTTTTTT.

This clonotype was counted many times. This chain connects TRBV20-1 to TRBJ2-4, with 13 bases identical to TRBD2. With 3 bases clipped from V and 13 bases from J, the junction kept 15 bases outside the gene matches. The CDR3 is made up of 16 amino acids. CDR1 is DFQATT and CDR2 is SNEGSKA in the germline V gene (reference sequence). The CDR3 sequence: CSARGQAGTSGVQQYF. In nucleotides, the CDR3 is TGCAGTGCTAGGGGGCAAGCCGGGACTAGCGGGGTTCAACAGTACTTC.

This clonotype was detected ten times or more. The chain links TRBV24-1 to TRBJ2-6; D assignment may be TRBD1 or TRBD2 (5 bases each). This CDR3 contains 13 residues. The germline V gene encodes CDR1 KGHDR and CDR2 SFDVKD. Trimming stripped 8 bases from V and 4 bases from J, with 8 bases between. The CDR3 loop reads CATMGTGANVLTF. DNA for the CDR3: TGTGCCACCATGGGGACGGGGGCCAACGTCCTGACTTTC.

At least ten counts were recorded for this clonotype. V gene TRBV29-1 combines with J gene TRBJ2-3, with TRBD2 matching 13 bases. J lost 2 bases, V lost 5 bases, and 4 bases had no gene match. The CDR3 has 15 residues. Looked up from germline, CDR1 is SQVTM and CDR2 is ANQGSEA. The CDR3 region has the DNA TGCAGCGTTCAGGGACTAGCGGGGATCACAGATACGCAGTATTTT. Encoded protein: CSVQGLAGITDTQYF.

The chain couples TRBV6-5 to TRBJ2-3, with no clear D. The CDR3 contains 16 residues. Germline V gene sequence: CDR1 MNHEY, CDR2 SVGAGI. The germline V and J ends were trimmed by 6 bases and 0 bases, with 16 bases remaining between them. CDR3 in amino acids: CASSPLGRTSTDTQYF. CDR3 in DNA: TGTGCCAGCAGCCCCCTTGGGCGCACTAGCACAGATACGCAGTATTTT.

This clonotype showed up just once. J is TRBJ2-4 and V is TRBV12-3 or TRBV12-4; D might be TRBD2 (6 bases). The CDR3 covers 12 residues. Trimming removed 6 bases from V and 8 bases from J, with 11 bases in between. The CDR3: CASRMEGYIQYF. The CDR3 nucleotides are TGTGCCAGCAGAATGGAGGGATACATTCAGTACTTC.

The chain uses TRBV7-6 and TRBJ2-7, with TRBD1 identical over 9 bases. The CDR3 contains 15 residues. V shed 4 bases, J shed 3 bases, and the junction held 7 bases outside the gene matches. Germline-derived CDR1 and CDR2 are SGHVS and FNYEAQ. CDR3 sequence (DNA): TGTGCCAGCAGCTACTACCGGGACAGGGTCTACGAGCAGTACTTC. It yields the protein CASSYYRDRVYEQYF.

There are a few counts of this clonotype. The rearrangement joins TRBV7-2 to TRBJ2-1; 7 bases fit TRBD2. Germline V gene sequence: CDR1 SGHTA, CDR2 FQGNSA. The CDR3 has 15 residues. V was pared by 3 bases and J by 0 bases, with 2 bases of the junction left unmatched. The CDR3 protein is CASSLGGVSYNEQFF. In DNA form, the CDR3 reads TGTGCCAGCAGCTTGGGAGGGGTCTCCTACAATGAGCAGTTCTTC.

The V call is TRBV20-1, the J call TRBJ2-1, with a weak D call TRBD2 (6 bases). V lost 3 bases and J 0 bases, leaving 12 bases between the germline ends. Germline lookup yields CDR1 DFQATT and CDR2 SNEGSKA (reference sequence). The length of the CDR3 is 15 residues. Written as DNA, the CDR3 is TGCAGTGCTAGCCCTGGGACTTACTCCTACAATGAGCAGTTCTTC. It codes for CSASPGTYSYNEQFF.

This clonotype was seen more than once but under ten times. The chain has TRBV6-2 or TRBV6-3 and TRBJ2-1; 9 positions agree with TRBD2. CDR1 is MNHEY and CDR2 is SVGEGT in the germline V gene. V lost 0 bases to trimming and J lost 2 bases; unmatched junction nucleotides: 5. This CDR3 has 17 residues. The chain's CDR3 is CASSYSIAGGAYNEQFF. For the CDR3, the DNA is TGTGCCAGCAGTTACTCGATTGCGGGAGGGGCCTACAATGAGCAGTTCTTC.

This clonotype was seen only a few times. The CDR3 sequence: CASSWRDTQYF. CDR3 sequence (DNA): TGTGCCAGCAGTTGGAGAGATACGCAGTATTTT. The rearrangement links TRBV28 to TRBJ2-3; D uncertain. Deletions cut 4 bases from V and 5 bases from J, with 4 bases between. Germline-derived CDR1 and CDR2 are MDHEN and SYDVKM. This CDR3 contains 11 residues.